This T cell receptor (beta chain) was captured by sequencing in a study of beta chain features in type 1 diabetes. This clone has more than one count but fewer than ten. Its target is not known. Blood was drawn once from each donor into heparinised tubes. The draws averaged around 0.12 L. CD45RO/CCR7/CD25/CD127/CD95/CD27 separated CD4+ naive, central memory, regulatory and stem cell-like memory cells by sorting. Sequenced material consisted of expressed TCRB transcripts (all of the isolated RNA was reverse transcribed). Clones were read by immunoSEQ multiplex PCR, and TCRdb kept only the in-frame ones, dropping some. Altogether roughly 300,000 clones are present, approximately 8% being singletons, with the ten largest covering around 0.45%. The trim removed 5 bases at V and 3 bases at J, leaving 5 bases unmatched. The CDR3 sequence is 14 residues long. Germline V lookup: CDR1 MDHEN, CDR2 SYDVKM. Study-level results: Healthy donors had naive, central memory and Treg TCRB repertoires that appeared less similar than those seen among patients.

The rearrangement links TRBV28 to TRBJ1-2; 8 bases agree with TRBD1. Specimen: central memory CD4+ T cells from blood. The source is a woman between 18 and 29 years old in good health. CDR3 amino acids: CASSSGQGDYGYTF. CDR3 coding DNA: TGTGCCAGCAGTAGCGGACAGGGCGACTATGGCTACACCTTC.